This entry features one T cell receptor beta chain sequence. This entry comes from a study of blood T cell repertoires in COVID-19. The repertoire was sequenced with immunoSEQ multiplex PCR; TCRdb's copy has only in-frame clones and lacks some. This sample yields roughly 160,000 clones, of which roughly 93% are seen a single time; around 4.8% belongs to the top ten. The CDR3 has 16 residues. V was clipped by 7 bases and J by 6 bases; unmatched bases: 15. Germline CDR1 and CDR2: MDHEN and SYDVKM. Seattle's enrolled individuals joined amid active infection and were then monitored longitudinally. The chain links TRBV28 to TRBJ1-2; 9 bases are a match to TRBD1. Material for sequencing was peripheral blood. This clonotype originated in a man between 18 and 35 years old with COVID-19, enrolled during active disease. CDR3 sequence: CASIGHNRGRWDGYTF. CDR3 DNA sequence: TGTGCCAGCATAGGGCACAACAGGGGGCGGTGGGATGGCTACACCTTC.